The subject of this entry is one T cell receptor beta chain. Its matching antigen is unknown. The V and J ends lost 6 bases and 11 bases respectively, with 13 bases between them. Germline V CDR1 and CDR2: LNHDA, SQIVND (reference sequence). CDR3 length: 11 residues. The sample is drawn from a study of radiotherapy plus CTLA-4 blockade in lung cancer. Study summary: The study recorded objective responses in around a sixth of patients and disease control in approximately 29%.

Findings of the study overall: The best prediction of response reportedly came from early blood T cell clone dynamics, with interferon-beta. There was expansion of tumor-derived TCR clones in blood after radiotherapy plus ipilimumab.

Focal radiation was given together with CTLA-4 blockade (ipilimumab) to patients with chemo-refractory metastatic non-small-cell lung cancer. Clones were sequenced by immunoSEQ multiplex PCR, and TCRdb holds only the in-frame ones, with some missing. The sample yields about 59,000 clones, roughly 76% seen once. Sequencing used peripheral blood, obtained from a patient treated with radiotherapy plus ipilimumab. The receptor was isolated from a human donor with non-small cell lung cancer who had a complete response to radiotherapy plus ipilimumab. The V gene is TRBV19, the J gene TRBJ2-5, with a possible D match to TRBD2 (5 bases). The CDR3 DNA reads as TGTGCCAGTAGGGGAGACCTTAAGCAGTACTTC. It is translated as CASRGDLKQYF.